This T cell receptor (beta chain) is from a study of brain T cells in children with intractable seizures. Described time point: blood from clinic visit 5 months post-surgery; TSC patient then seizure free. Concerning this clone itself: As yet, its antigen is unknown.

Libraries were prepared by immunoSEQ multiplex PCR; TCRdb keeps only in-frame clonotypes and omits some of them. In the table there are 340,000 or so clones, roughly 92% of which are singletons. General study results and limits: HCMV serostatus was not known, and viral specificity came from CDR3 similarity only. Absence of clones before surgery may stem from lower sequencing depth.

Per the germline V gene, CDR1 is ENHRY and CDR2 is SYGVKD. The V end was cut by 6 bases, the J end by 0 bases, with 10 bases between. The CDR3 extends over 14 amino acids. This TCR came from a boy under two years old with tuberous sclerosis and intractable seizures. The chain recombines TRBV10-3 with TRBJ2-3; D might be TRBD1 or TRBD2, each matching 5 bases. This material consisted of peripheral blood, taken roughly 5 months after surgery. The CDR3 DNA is TGTGCCATCAGGTGGGACCGCAGCACAGATACGCAGTATTTT. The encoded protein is CAIRWDRSTDTQYF.